The TCR beta chain under discussion was sequenced for a study of blood T cells in healthy people across ages. A sample-barcoded 5' primer and a J-beta primer mix were used in a second PCR of about 7 to 12 cycles. From the 5' RACE reads, TCRdb called clonotypes with MiXCR, one entry per CDR3 protein. Altogether about 1,400,000 distinct CDR3 sequences are present, around 59% being singletons, with the ten largest covering approximately 7%. Germline CDR1 SEHNR, CDR2 FQNEAQ (reference sequence). This CDR3 comprises 15 residues. Trimming took 3 bases from V and 7 from J; bases not matched to a gene: 6. This TCR was sampled from a man between 18 and 35 years old in good health. The rearrangement uses TRBV7-9 and TRBJ2-2; 9 positions match TRBD2. The material sequenced was blood. This chain's CDR3 is CASSLSSGADGELFF. The CDR3 nucleotides are TGTGCCAGCAGCTTGTCTAGCGGGGCCGACGGGGAGCTGTTTTTT.